The rows below give T cell receptor beta chains drawn from one sample of a study of T-cell reconstitution after alpha-beta-depleted transplantation in children. TCRdb re-called the PCR reads with MiXCR, one entry per CDR3 protein. The sample yields a few hundred thousand distinct CDR3 sequences, 9.9% seen once. Sample: PBMCs from the stem cell graft donor, taken from the stem cell graft. The receptors were gathered from a human donor who donated a stem cell graft to a child with SCID. Each CDR3 is given with its conserved first and last residue. The D gene is left open where the match is weak. Only some rows state a clone size, as once, few, many or a class for expanded clones.

cdr3_nt	cdr3_aa	cdr3_length	v_call	d_call	clone_size	j_call
TGTGCCAGCAGCAAGTGGGCTAGCGGGGGGGCCGGGGAGCTGTTTTTT	CASSKWASGGAGELFF	16	TRBV7-2	TRBD2	many	TRBJ2-2
TGTGCCAGCAGCCCGCAGGGGGGGCTTTTGCAGCCCCAGCATTTT	CASSPQGGLLQPQHF	15	TRBV12-3/TRBV12-4	TRBD1	few	TRBJ1-5
TGTGCCAGCAGCTTGGTGGACAGGGGCTACAATGAGCAGTTCTTC	CASSLVDRGYNEQFF	15	TRBV5-6	TRBD1	few	TRBJ2-1
TGTGCCAGCAGCCCCAAACTCGGGACAGGGATATATGAGCAGTTCTTC	CASSPKLGTGIYEQFF	16	TRBV7-3	TRBD1	few	TRBJ2-1
TGTGCCAGCAGCCCAACAGGGTCCGAGCAGTACTTC	CASSPTGSEQYF	12	TRBV7-9	-	-	TRBJ2-7
TGCGCCAGCATGGGCACAGATACGCAGTATTTT	CASMGTDTQYF	11	TRBV5-1	-	many	TRBJ2-3
TGTGCCAGCAGCGTAGTAGACAGGGGGTCCCACGTAGCTGGGGCCAACGTCCTGACTTTC	CASSVVDRGSHVAGANVLTF	20	TRBV9	TRBD1	-	TRBJ2-6
TGTGCCAGCAAGGACTTTTTTAGCACAGATACGCAGTATTTT	CASKDFFSTDTQYF	14	TRBV5-6	-	many	TRBJ2-3
TGTGCCAGCAGTGCCCTAGGACAGCCCCAGCATTTT	CASSALGQPQHF	12	TRBV6-5	-	-	TRBJ1-5
TGTGCCAGCAGCCCAGGGGCCTCAGGCTATGGCTACACCTTC	CASSPGASGYGYTF	14	TRBV14	-	few	TRBJ1-2
TGTGCCAGCAGTAACATTGGGAGCACAGATACGCAGTATTTT	CASSNIGSTDTQYF	14	TRBV27	-	few	TRBJ2-3
TGTGCCAGCAGCGGCGGACAGGGGGTCTACAATGAGCAGTTCTTC	CASSGGQGVYNEQFF	15	TRBV2	TRBD1	-	TRBJ2-1
TGTGCCAGCAGTCCCTTTGTGTCTAACTATGGCTACACCTTC	CASSPFVSNYGYTF	14	TRBV12-3/TRBV12-4	-	-	TRBJ1-2
TGTGCCAGCAGCCCTGGACACGGGGGGGCCCAGTACTTC	CASSPGHGGAQYF	13	TRBV3-1	TRBD2	-	TRBJ2-5
TGTGCCAGCAGCTACCGGGACAGGGACTACGAGCAGCACTTC	CASSYRDRDYEQHF	14	TRBV7-6	TRBD1	-	TRBJ2-7
TGTGCCAGTTCCGGGGATGATAATTCACCCCTCCACTTT	CASSGDDNSPLHF	13	TRBV12-3/TRBV12-4	-	-	TRBJ1-6
TGTGCCAGCAGCCCTCGGGACGGAGCTTTCTTT	CASSPRDGAFF	11	TRBV7-8	-	-	TRBJ1-1
TGCAGTGCTAGAGATTGGAGTAGGGCGGCAGATACGCAGTATTTT	CSARDWSRAADTQYF	15	TRBV20-1	-	-	TRBJ2-3
TGTGCCAGCACTTTCCGGGACAGGGCCCCTGACTTC	CASTFRDRAPDF	12	TRBV12-3/TRBV12-4	TRBD1	-	TRBJ2-5
TGTGCCAGCAGCGGGGGGGGCTCCGAGCAGTACTTC	CASSGGGSEQYF	12	TRBV9	-	few	TRBJ2-7